These 22 T cell receptor beta chains originate from one sample sequenced in a study of T cell responses to AZD1222 COVID-19 vaccine. Sequencing was performed with immunoSEQ multiplex PCR; in TCRdb, only in-frame clones are kept and a portion is missing. Found here are 99,000 or so clones, around nine tenths of them singletons; the top ten hold about 2.7%. This sample comprised peripheral blood, obtained on day 0 of AZD1222 vaccination. These receptors came from an adult in good health.

The V and J genes are TRBV11-2 and TRBJ2-5; D uncertain. CDR3 length: 12 residues. CDR1 is SGHAT, CDR2 FQNNGV, per germline. Trimming pared 8 bases from V and 5 bases from J, leaving 12 bases between. The DNA for the CDR3 is TGTGCCAGCGGCCCCGGTTGGGAGACCCAGTACTTC. It encodes CASGPGWETQYF.

The V gene is TRBV6-4, the J gene TRBJ2-1; 9 bases line up with TRBD2. V lost 3 bases and J lost 5; bases outside the gene matches: 2. Germline loops: CDR1 MRHNA, CDR2 SNTAGT. CDR3 length equals 14 residues. CDR3 nucleotides: TGTGCCAGCAGTGAATTAGCGGGAGACAATGAGCAGTTCTTC. It specifies CASSELAGDNEQFF.

The rearrangement links TRBV5-1 to TRBJ1-1; the D is unclear. The germline CDR1 and CDR2 sequences are SGHRS and YFSETQ. This CDR3 region has 14 residues. Trimming removed 0 bases at V and 1 base at J, with 7 bases between. This CDR3 is CASSLGAENTEAFF. CDR3 nucleotide sequence: TGCGCCAGCAGCTTGGGGGCAGAGAACACTGAAGCTTTCTTT.

The chain joins TRBV7-8 to TRBJ2-7; TRBD2 matches at 14 bases. From germline, CDR1 is SGHVS and CDR2 FQNEAQ. Losses at the gene ends were 4 bases for V and 5 bases for J; bases not matched to a gene: 4. This CDR3 spans 15 amino acids. CDR3 protein: CASSSTSGRADEQYF. In DNA form, the CDR3 reads TGTGCCAGCAGCTCGACTAGCGGGAGGGCAGACGAGCAGTACTTC.

V usage is TRBV5-6 and J usage is TRBJ1-2; no reliable D call. V lost 3 bases, J lost 8 bases, and 26 bases lay in between. Germline V gives CDR1 SGHDT, CDR2 YYEEEE. The length of the CDR3 is 17 residues. The CDR3 nucleotides read TGTGCCAGCAGCTCTCGGAAAATGACTGGGCCGGGATGGGGCTACACCTTC. It translates to CASSSRKMTGPGWGYTF.

CDR3 amino acids: CASSSNRGYNEQFF. CDR3 DNA sequence: TGTGCCAGCAGTTCGAACCGGGGTTACAATGAGCAGTTCTTC. The chain combines TRBV27 with TRBJ2-1; perhaps TRBD2 as D (5 bases). The CDR3 totals 14 residues. In germline, CDR1 is MNHEY, CDR2 SMNVEV (reference sequence). The ends were cut back, 4 bases at V and 4 bases at J, with 11 bases in the middle.

The J gene is TRBJ2-7, the V gene TRBV5-5; D gene ambiguous. The CDR3 extends over 12 amino acids. The V gene lost 0 bases and the J gene lost 7 bases, with 8 bases spanning the gap. The germline CDR1 and CDR2 sequences are SGHKS and YYEKEE (reference sequence). In DNA form, the CDR3 reads TGTGCCAGCAGCTTGGGGTCGAGGGAGCAGTACTTC. It yields the protein CASSLGSREQYF.

This clone was seen a single time. The genes are TRBV18 and TRBJ1-1; no firm D call. Deletions cut 3 bases from V and 5 bases from J, with 13 bases between. Germline values: CDR1 KGHSH, CDR2 LQKENI. The CDR3 is 14 residues long. CDR3 DNA: TGTGCCAGCTCACCTACGTCCCTGGAGACTGAAGCTTTCTTT. Translating it yields CASSPTSLETEAFF.

V and J are TRBV29-1 and TRBJ2-1; D gene ambiguous. Germline loops: CDR1 SQVTM, CDR2 ANQGSEA. The CDR3 sequence is 12 residues long. Trimming pared 2 bases from V and 7 bases from J, leaving 9 bases between. The DNA for the CDR3 is TGCAGCGTTGAAAGTTTCCTGAATGAGCAGTTCTTC. Translating it yields CSVESFLNEQFF.

This chain links TRBV28 with TRBJ2-2, with unresolved D. The V end was cut by 6 bases, the J end by 0 bases, with 5 bases between. This CDR3 contains 13 residues. Germline V gene lookup returns CDR1 MDHEN and CDR2 SYDVKM. The CDR3 reads CASSPANTGELFF. CDR3 bases: TGTGCCAGCAGCCCAGCGAACACCGGGGAGCTGTTTTTT.

The V and J genes are TRBV5-8 and TRBJ2-7, with a possible D match to TRBD2 (6 bases). The V gene lost 5 bases and the J gene lost 0 bases, with 15 bases spanning the gap. There are 15 residues in the CDR3. Germline CDR1 is SGHTS and CDR2 is YDEGEE. CDR3 region: CASSRSRTNSYEQYF. The CDR3 region has the DNA TGTGCCAGCAGTAGGTCTAGGACTAACTCCTACGAGCAGTACTTC.

The V call is TRBV15, the J call TRBJ2-3; no reliable D call. The CDR3 contains 15 residues. Germline CDR1 LNHNV, CDR2 YYDKDF (reference sequence). V was shortened by 5 bases and J by 4 bases, with 16 bases between the two germline ends. CDR3 DNA sequence: TGTGCCACCAGCCCCTCCCTTGAGGAGTCAGATACGCAGTATTTT. It specifies CATSPSLEESDTQYF.

CDR3 in DNA: TGCGCCAGCAGCCTTGAGGCCAGGGACTATGGCTACACCTTC. It is translated as CASSLEARDYGYTF. The chain uses TRBV4-1 and TRBJ1-2, with a tentative D call TRBD1 (5 bases). Germline CDR1 is MGHRA and CDR2 is YSYEKL. Trimming removed 4 bases at V and 3 bases at J, with 12 bases between. This CDR3 region has 14 residues.

Written as DNA, the CDR3 is TGTGCCAGCAGCCTTACAGAGAACACTGAAGCTTTCTTT. Its translation: CASSLTENTEAFF. This chain links TRBV3-1 (or the pseudogene TRBV3-2) with TRBJ1-1; the D is unclear. The CDR3 covers 13 residues. V was shortened by 4 bases and J by 1 base, with 7 bases between the two germline ends. Germline values: CDR1 LGHDT, CDR2 YNNKEL (reference sequence).

The chain combines TRBV7-8 with TRBJ1-5; tentative D call: TRBD1 (5 bases). The V and J ends lost 5 bases and 7 bases respectively, with 12 bases between them. CDR3 size: 13 residues. Germline CDR1 SGHVS, CDR2 FQNEAQ. CDR3 sequence: CASSLGRGQPQHF. Written as DNA, the CDR3 is TGTGCCAGCAGCCTCGGGAGGGGCCAGCCCCAGCATTTT.

The chain employs TRBV6-5 and TRBJ1-4; the match to TRBD1 covers 7 bases. The CDR3 has 15 amino acids. The ends lost 1 base at V and 7 bases at J; junction bases unmatched: 6. Germline assignment: CDR1 MNHEY and CDR2 SVGAGI. In DNA, the CDR3 is TGTGCCAGCAGTTACTTGGGGCAGGGGGGTGAAAAACTGTTTTTT. Its protein is CASSYLGQGGEKLFF.

This chain joins TRBV7-2 and TRBJ2-1; D is perhaps TRBD1 (5 bases). Germline lookup yields CDR1 SGHTA and CDR2 FQGNSA. Trimming took 0 bases from V and 2 from J, leaving 23 bases between them. This CDR3 comprises 20 residues. The DNA of the CDR3 is TGTGCCAGCAGCTTAGCCCTACTATGGGGCTCTCACAGCACCTACAATGAGCAGTTCTTC. Encoded protein: CASSLALLWGSHSTYNEQFF.

This chain uses TRBV14 with TRBJ1-3, with D perhaps TRBD1 (5 bases). V gave up 4 bases and J gave up 4 bases, with 20 bases separating them. The CDR3 runs 17 residues. Germline V gene sequence: CDR1 SGHDN, CDR2 FVKESK. The CDR3 DNA is TGTGCCAGCAGCCCCGGCTCAGGGCCCCTTGGCGGAAACACCATATATTTT. Residues: CASSPGSGPLGGNTIYF.

The chain recombines TRBV7-9 with TRBJ1-5; D is ambiguous. In germline, CDR1 is SEHNR, CDR2 FQNEAQ (reference sequence). The CDR3 has 12 residues. V was pared by 3 bases and J by 8 bases, with 8 bases between. CDR3 nucleotides: TGTGCCAGCAGCTTGGAACCAGAGCCCCAGCATTTT. It codes for CASSLEPEPQHF.

The chain uses TRBV11-3 and TRBJ2-2; 7 positions agree with TRBD1. With 3 bases clipped from V and 6 bases from J, the junction kept 10 bases outside the gene matches. CDR3 length: 16 amino acids. Per the germline V gene, CDR1 is SGHNT and CDR2 is YENEEA. CDR3 sequence: CASSFAPTGDPGELFF. Written as DNA, the CDR3 is TGTGCCAGCAGCTTTGCCCCTACAGGGGACCCCGGGGAGCTGTTTTTT.

V gene TRBV5-5 combines with J gene TRBJ1-3, with D maybe TRBD1 (6 bases). CDR3 length: 15 amino acids. V gave up 1 base and J gave up 4 bases, with 12 bases separating them. In germline, CDR1 is SGHKS, CDR2 YYEKEE (reference sequence). This CDR3 reads CASSLSGTRGNTIYF. CDR3 nucleotide sequence: TGTGCCAGCAGCTTGTCGGGGACAAGGGGAAACACCATATATTTT.

The chain employs TRBV28 and TRBJ1-5; TRBD1 is a possible D gene (5 bases). CDR3 size: 14 residues. V lost 5 bases, J lost 7 bases, and 15 bases lay in between. Germline CDR1 reads MDHEN; CDR2 reads SYDVKM. The CDR3 here is CASSDRGFGQPQHF. CDR3 nucleotides: TGTGCCAGCAGTGATAGGGGTTTTGGACAGCCCCAGCATTTT. Filled out from reference TRBV28 and TRBJ1-5, the complete variable domain reads DVKVTQSSRYLVKRTGEKVFLECVQDMDHENMFWYRQDPGLGLRLIYFSYDVKMKEKGDIPEGYSVSREKKERFSLILESASTNQTSMYLCASSDRGFGQPQHFGDGTRLSIL.